The clone carrying this T cell receptor (beta chain) has just a few counts. Its antigen is not known. This sample stems from a study of CD8 T cells in ankylosing spondylitis. A single record per CDR3 protein comes from TCRdb applying MiXCR to the 5' RACE reads. The sample yields approximately 290,000 distinct CDR3 sequences, about a fifth seen once. Whole-study findings and limits: Matched ankylosing spondylitis synovial fluid reportedly showed significant enrichment of disease-linked clones.

Germline V gene data show CDR1 as LGHNT and CDR2 as FRNRAP. This CDR3 comprises 14 residues. The J segment lost 5 bases and the V segment lost 6 bases, leaving 6 bases of the junction unmatched. The chain is built from TRBV12-5 and TRBJ2-1, with 8 nucleotides matching TRBD2. Sample: blood, either unsorted or a sorted T cell fraction (not recorded which). This clonotype was sampled from a female donor with ankylosing spondylitis or in good health (not recorded which). The CDR3 reads CASGIGTRNNEQFF. The CDR3 region has the DNA TGTGCTAGTGGAATAGGGACTAGGAACAATGAGCAGTTCTTC.